One sample yielded the 22 T cell receptor beta chains listed below, sequenced in a study of shared clonotypes between healthy human individuals. Profiling relied on immunoSEQ multiplex PCR, and the TCRdb table lists in-frame clones only, not all of them. The sample holds under 1 million clones; approximately 92% are singletons and the top ten take less than 25%. As defined, naive CD8 cells were CD45RO-negative and positively selected for CCR7, with terminally differentiated effector memory CD45RA+ cells excluded. Source material: naive CD8+ T cells sorted from blood. The receptors were gathered from a man aged 25-40 years in good health.

The chain has TRBV11-2 and TRBJ1-1; 11 nucleotides match TRBD1. The V segment lost 4 bases and the J segment 0 bases; nucleotides outside the gene matches: 13. Germline V gives CDR1 SGHAT, CDR2 FQNNGV. This CDR3 has 19 residues. The CDR3 coding sequence is TGTGCCAGCAGCTCTCCGAAAATAGGACAGGGGGCGATGAACACTGAAGCTTTCTTT. Protein product: CASSSPKIGQGAMNTEAFF.

The CDR3 coding sequence is TGTGCCAGCAGCTCGGAAAAGACAAGCGGCTACACCTTC. This encodes CASSSEKTSGYTF. This chain uses TRBV11-2 with TRBJ1-2, with D uncertain. Trimming pared 4 bases from V and 8 bases from J, leaving 14 bases between. This CDR3 is built from 13 residues. CDR1 and CDR2 from the germline V gene are SGHAT and FQNNGV. The whole variable domain, remainder taken from reference TRBV11-2 and TRBJ1-2, is EAGVAQSPRYKIIEKRQSVAFWCNPISGHATLYWYQQILGQGPKLLIQFQNNGVVDDSQLPKDRFSAERLKGVDSTLKIQPAKLEDSAVYLCASSSEKTSGYTFGSGTRLTVV.

This clone was observed at least ten times. The chain is built from TRBV6-4 and TRBJ2-3, with D perhaps TRBD2 (6 bases). The V and J ends lost 3 bases and 4 bases respectively, with 17 bases between them. The germline V gene has CDR1 MRHNA and CDR2 SNTAGT. The CDR3 loop spans 16 amino acids. The CDR3 loop is CASSEFAGTMADTQYF. CDR3 nucleotide sequence: TGTGCCAGCAGTGAATTCGCGGGAACAATGGCAGATACGCAGTATTTT.

This chain connects TRBV29-1 to TRBJ2-1, with 9 bases matching TRBD2. J lost 1 base, V lost 5 bases, and 3 bases had no gene match. In germline, CDR1 is SQVTM, CDR2 ANQGSEA. This CDR3 spans 14 amino acids. This CDR3 is CSVLREGSYNEQFF. CDR3 DNA: TGCAGCGTTTTGCGGGAGGGATCCTACAATGAGCAGTTCTTC.

V is TRBV13 and J is TRBJ2-1; 10 nucleotides align to TRBD2. V lost 4 bases, J lost 9 bases, and 3 bases stayed unmatched. Germline CDR1 and CDR2: PRHDT and FYEKMQ (reference sequence). This CDR3 spans 13 amino acids. CDR3 in amino acids: CASSSTSGIEQFF. CDR3 DNA: TGTGCCAGCAGCTCCACTAGCGGGATTGAGCAGTTCTTC.

This sequence joins TRBV5-5 and TRBJ1-5; the match to TRBD1 covers 8 bases. The CDR3 runs 15 residues. Germline-derived CDR1 and CDR2 are SGHKS and YYEKEE (reference sequence). V was clipped by 1 base and J by 6 bases; unmatched bases: 6. The CDR3 protein is CASSLLPGGGQPQHF. CDR3 nucleotides: TGTGCCAGCAGCTTGCTTCCAGGGGGCGGTCAGCCCCAGCATTTT.

This CDR3 reads CASSLSLPPQPNEQFF. In DNA, the CDR3 is TGTGCCAGCAGTCTGTCCCTGCCTCCTCAGCCCAATGAGCAGTTCTTC. The chain recombines TRBV7-6 with TRBJ2-1; D call uncertain. The CDR3 has 16 residues. Germline V gene data show CDR1 as SGHVS and CDR2 as FNYEAQ. V was trimmed by 6 bases and J by 6 bases, leaving 21 bases between them.

This clone is a singleton in its sample. The V gene is TRBV7-6, the J gene TRBJ2-3, with 9 bases matching TRBD2. The ends lost 4 bases at V and 0 bases at J; junction bases unmatched: 8. Germline V gene data show CDR1 as SGHVS and CDR2 as FNYEAQ. The CDR3 length is 17 residues. The CDR3 nucleotides are TGTGCCAGCAGCTGGACTAGCGAGAATCCTAGCACAGATACGCAGTATTTT. Translation: CASSWTSENPSTDTQYF.

On this clone: Within the sample, other DNA sequences also encode this same CDR3. The V call is TRBV27, the J call TRBJ1-1; D gene ambiguous. CDR1 and CDR2 from the germline V gene are MNHEY and SMNVEV (reference sequence). Trimming took off 9 bases at V and 1 base at J, with 9 bases between the two ends. The CDR3 runs 12 residues. DNA for the CDR3: TGTGCCAGTAGGACCGGGAACACTGAAGCTTTCTTT. Its translation: CASRTGNTEAFF.

The V gene is TRBV7-2, the J gene TRBJ2-1; possibly TRBD2 for D (5 bases). From germline, CDR1 is SGHTA and CDR2 FQGNSA. The CDR3 covers 16 residues. V was shortened by 6 bases and J by 8 bases, with 23 bases between the two germline ends. DNA of the CDR3: TGTGCCAGCAGGGAGTACCCTATGGGCCCGGAGGATGAGCAGTTCTTC. Residues: CASREYPMGPEDEQFF.

As for this clone: Different DNA sequences within this sample yield the same CDR3. The V call is TRBV5-6, the J call TRBJ2-7; TRBD2 aligns across 7 bases. This CDR3 contains 14 residues. Looked up from germline, CDR1 is SGHDT and CDR2 is YYEEEE. Trimming at V came to 3 bases and at J to 0 bases, leaving 3 bases not matched to a gene. The CDR3 region is CASSYGGGSYEQYF. The CDR3 DNA follows: TGTGCCAGCAGCTACGGCGGGGGCTCCTACGAGCAGTACTTC.

The chain links TRBV7-9 to TRBJ1-3, with TRBD1 matching 7 bases. Trimming removed 7 bases from V and 4 bases from J; junction bases left unmatched: 10. The germline CDR1 and CDR2 sequences are SEHNR and FQNEAQ (reference sequence). The CDR3 consists of 15 residues. CDR3 loop: CASIFGQATGNTIYF. The CDR3 DNA sequence: TGTGCCAGCATCTTTGGACAGGCGACAGGAAACACCATATATTTT.

This chain joins TRBV7-9 and TRBJ2-2; 7 bases fit TRBD1. The length of the CDR3 is 15 residues. CDR1 is SEHNR and CDR2 is FQNEAQ in the germline V gene (reference sequence). V lost 5 bases and J lost 3; bases outside the gene matches: 6. The CDR3 loop reads CASSLRQGDTGELFF. The CDR3 nucleotides read TGTGCCAGCAGCCTTCGACAGGGTGACACCGGGGAGCTGTTTTTT.

The genes are TRBV7-9 and TRBJ2-5; 8 bases are a match to TRBD2. The V gene end was trimmed by 5 bases and the J gene end by 4 bases; junction bases not matched to a gene: 3. The CDR3 runs to 13 residues. The germline V gene encodes CDR1 SEHNR and CDR2 FQNEAQ (reference sequence). CDR3 region: CASSREGIETQYF. CDR3 nucleotide sequence: TGTGCCAGCAGCCGGGAGGGTATAGAGACCCAGTACTTC.

The chain combines TRBV25-1 with TRBJ2-1; D is unresolved. CDR3 length equals 13 residues. V lost 2 bases and J lost 4, with 6 bases in between. Per germline, CDR1 MGHDK and CDR2 SYGVNS. CDR3: CASSERTYNEQFF. The CDR3 DNA reads as TGTGCCAGCAGTGAACGAACGTACAATGAGCAGTTCTTC.

The V gene is TRBV6-1, the J gene TRBJ2-3; 7 bases map to TRBD2. V shed 2 bases, J shed 1 base, and the junction held 9 bases outside the gene matches. CDR3 length: 17 residues. Germline V gene lookup returns CDR1 MNHNS and CDR2 SASEGT. CDR3 amino acids: CASSERASGGRTDTQYF. The CDR3 DNA reads as TGTGCCAGCAGTGAAAGAGCTAGCGGAGGGCGCACAGATACGCAGTATTTT.

This rearrangement joins TRBV2 to TRBJ2-7; 7 positions match TRBD1. Germline V gives CDR1 SNHLY, CDR2 FYNNEI. The junction had 9 bases not matched to a gene; V was cut back by 7 bases and J by 0 bases. The length of the CDR3 is 15 residues. This chain's CDR3 is CASTSGQRSSYEQYF. The CDR3 DNA follows: TGTGCCAGCACCTCGGGACAGAGGAGCTCCTACGAGCAGTACTTC.

This chain uses TRBV19 with TRBJ2-5, with D unclear. The V gene's germline CDR1 is LNHDA and CDR2 SQIVND (reference sequence). V lost 1 base and J lost 10, with 7 bases in between. The CDR3 runs to 11 residues. The CDR3 DNA follows: TGTGCCAGTAGTATAGGACGAGACCAGTACTTC. Protein: CASSIGRDQYF.

This sequence joins TRBV6-1 and TRBJ1-5, with 9 bases lining up with TRBD1. This CDR3 has 15 residues. Trimming cost V 7 bases and J 2 bases; bases outside gene matches: 6. CDR1 is MNHNS, CDR2 SASEGT, per germline. The CDR3 region has the DNA TGTGCCAGCACCGCGGGACAGGGTGGCAATCAGCCCCAGCATTTT. Protein sequence: CASTAGQGGNQPQHF.

This sequence joins TRBV18 and TRBJ2-6, with a tentative D call TRBD1 (6 bases). The V end was cut by 6 bases, the J end by 2 bases, with 20 bases between. The CDR3 totals 18 residues. From germline, CDR1 is KGHSH and CDR2 LQKENI. CDR3 bases: TGTGCCAGCTCCCAGACGGACAGTAGGTTCGCTGGGGCCAACGTCCTGACTTTC. Amino acid sequence: CASSQTDSRFAGANVLTF.

The chain carries TRBV4-3 and TRBJ2-3; D is unresolved. Germline loops: CDR1 LGHNA, CDR2 YSLEER. The V end was cut by 0 bases, the J end by 2 bases, with 9 bases between. The CDR3 runs 15 residues. CDR3 coding DNA: TGCGCCAGCAGCCAAGATGGTGTAGACACAGATACGCAGTATTTT. This codes for CASSQDGVDTDTQYF.

This chain joins TRBV10-3 and TRBJ1-1; D is ambiguous. The germline CDR1 and CDR2 sequences are ENHRY and SYGVKD. Trimming stripped 8 bases from V and 2 bases from J, with 9 bases between. The CDR3 runs to 12 residues. The CDR3 region is CAIRGPNTEAFF. For the CDR3, the DNA is TGTGCCATCCGGGGTCCTAACACTGAAGCTTTCTTT.